The 23 T cell receptor beta chains listed next were all sequenced from one sample in a study of T cells in Graves' hyperthyroidism and ophthalmopathy. TCR beta CDR3 regions were amplified from RNA transcripts. HTBI primers drove first-round RT-PCR of the TCR CDR3. TCRdb used MiXCR to reprocess the multiplex PCR reads, holding one entry per CDR3 protein. The table shows around 600,000 distinct CDR3 sequences, with 40% to 55% occurring only once. Sequencing was carried out using peripheral blood or thyroid tissue (not recorded which). The receptors derive from an adult man with Graves' disease, either hyperthyroidism or ophthalmopathy (not recorded which).

The chain couples TRBV20-1 to TRBJ2-5, with TRBD2 matching 10 bases. In germline, CDR1 is DFQATT, CDR2 SNEGSKA (reference sequence). The CDR3 has 18 amino acids. The V segment lost 1 base and the J segment 5 bases; nucleotides outside the gene matches: 16. CDR3 bases: TGCAGTGCTAGAGTGGTAGCGGGAGGAGTTCTTCTGCAGGAGACCCAGTACTTC. As protein: CSARVVAGGVLLQETQYF.

This clonotype appeared many times. V and J are TRBV24-1 and TRBJ1-5; 7 nucleotides align to TRBD1. Trimming cost V 5 bases and J 5 bases; bases outside gene matches: 2. Germline V gene lookup returns CDR1 KGHDR and CDR2 SFDVKD. This CDR3 is 13 amino acids long. CDR3 region: CATSVTGDQPQHF. CDR3 coding DNA: TGTGCCACCAGTGTCACAGGGGATCAGCCCCAGCATTTT.

This clonotype has at least ten counts. The chain recombines TRBV19 with TRBJ1-2; D may be TRBD1 (5 bases). CDR1 and CDR2 (germline): LNHDA, SQIVND (reference sequence). The ends were cut back, 6 bases at V and 0 bases at J, with 11 bases in the middle. CDR3 length equals 14 residues. The CDR3 region has the DNA TGTGCCAGTAGGGGGCAGGCAGCTAACTATGGCTACACCTTC. Its protein is CASRGQAANYGYTF.

This clonotype was detected only a few times. The CDR3 coding sequence is TGTGCCAGCAGCTTTGGGCCTCCCGGGACAGGAGCCTACGAGCAGTACTTC. Translation gives CASSFGPPGTGAYEQYF. The chain uses TRBV7-3 and TRBJ2-7; 8 nucleotides line up with TRBD1. CDR3 length: 17 amino acids. Germline V CDR1 and CDR2: SGHTA, FQGTGA. V lost 3 bases, J lost 2 bases, and 12 bases stayed unmatched.

Of note for this clonotype: One end of the junction fails to match germline, which may point to a read error. This chain links TRBV10-3 with TRBJ2-2, with TRBD2 identical over 9 bases. This CDR3 spans 15 amino acids. Germline V gene sequence: CDR1 ENHRY, CDR2 SYGVKD. Written as DNA, the CDR3 is TGTGCCATCAGCCGTTCCGCGGGAGGGGACAATGAGCAGTTTTTT. This translates into CAISRSAGGDNEQFF.

This clonotype was detected ten times or more. This sequence joins TRBV29-1 and TRBJ1-4, with 10 nucleotides matching TRBD1. Per the germline V gene, CDR1 is SQVTM and CDR2 is ANQGSEA. The ends lost 1 base at V and 6 bases at J; junction bases unmatched: 5. The CDR3 contains 15 residues. The CDR3: CSVEGPGTGDEKLFF. CDR3 nucleotide sequence: TGCAGCGTTGAAGGGCCCGGGACAGGGGATGAAAAACTGTTTTTT.

This rearrangement joins TRBV29-1 to TRBJ1-1, with 9 bases identical to TRBD1. CDR1 is SQVTM and CDR2 is ANQGSEA in the germline V gene. CDR3 length: 15 residues. Trimming removed 6 bases from V and 4 bases from J; junction bases left unmatched: 12. The CDR3 region is CSVARTGAAITEAFF. In DNA, the CDR3 is TGCAGCGTCGCTCGGACAGGGGCTGCTATCACTGAAGCTTTCTTT. Combining the CDR3 with reference TRBV29-1 and TRBJ1-1 gives the whole variable domain SAVISQKPSRDICQRGTSLTIQCQVDSQVTMMFWYRQQPGQSLTLIATANQGSEATYESGFVIDKFPISRPNLTFSTLTVSNMSPEDSSIYLCSVARTGAAITEAFFGQGTRLTVV.

The CDR3 protein is CASSVTRGSYEQYF. The CDR3 region has the DNA TGTGCCAGCAGCGTTACCCGGGGCTCCTACGAGCAGTACTTC. The V and J genes are TRBV7-9 and TRBJ2-7; possible D gene TRBD2, 5 bases. V lost 5 bases, J lost 0 bases, and 11 bases lay in between. The V gene's germline CDR1 is SEHNR and CDR2 FQNEAQ (reference sequence). The CDR3 is 14 residues long.

This clonotype showed up many times. J is TRBJ1-2 and V is TRBV25-1; D unresolved. This CDR3 contains 13 residues. The V gene lost 9 bases and the J gene lost 4 bases, with 15 bases spanning the gap. Germline V gives CDR1 MGHDK, CDR2 SYGVNS. CDR3 coding DNA: TGTGCCAGTACGTCTTTTGAGGGCTATGGCTACACCTTC. Encoded protein: CASTSFEGYGYTF.

The V call is TRBV7-9, the J call TRBJ1-2, with 7 bases fitting TRBD1. J was trimmed by 8 bases and V by 7 bases; bases with no gene match: 4. Germline loops: CDR1 SEHNR, CDR2 FQNEAQ (reference sequence). The CDR3 extends over 11 amino acids. CDR3 nucleotide sequence: TGTGCCAGCATTAGGGGGCAGGGCTACACCTTC. Amino acids: CASIRGQGYTF.

This clonotype appeared many times. This chain joins TRBV20-1 and TRBJ1-2; TRBD1 agrees at 7 bases. Trimming at V came to 6 bases and at J to 3 bases, leaving 4 bases not matched to a gene. CDR1 and CDR2 (germline): DFQATT, SNEGSKA (reference sequence). The CDR3 is made up of 12 amino acids. In DNA, the CDR3 is TGCAGTGCAGCCGGGACAGACTATGGCTACACCTTC. The encoded protein is CSAAGTDYGYTF.

The genes are TRBV19 and TRBJ2-7, with D tentatively TRBD1 or TRBD2 (5 bases each). The V end lost 5 bases, the J end lost 0 bases, and 11 bases lay between the germline ends. Germline CDR1 reads LNHDA; CDR2 reads SQIVND (reference sequence). The CDR3 contains 14 residues. CDR3 region: CASSFTGASYEQYF. DNA for the CDR3: TGTGCCAGTAGTTTTACCGGGGCCTCCTACGAGCAGTACTTC.

This clonotype showed up many times. V and J are TRBV29-1 and TRBJ1-1; TRBD1 is a possible D gene (5 bases). The CDR3 consists of 14 residues. Trimming pared 3 bases from V and 0 bases from J, leaving 11 bases between. The germline V gene encodes CDR1 SQVTM and CDR2 ANQGSEA. CDR3 sequence reads: CSVDMGGMNTEAFF. In nucleotides, the CDR3 is TGCAGCGTTGATATGGGGGGAATGAACACTGAAGCTTTCTTT.

The CDR3 nucleotides are TGTGCCAGCATACAGGGGGCGAATTCACCCCTCCACTTT. It yields the protein CASIQGANSPLHF. The chain couples TRBV7-6 to TRBJ1-6; 9 nucleotides agree with TRBD1. Per germline, CDR1 SGHVS and CDR2 FNYEAQ. The length of the CDR3 is 13 residues. With V trimmed by 7 bases and J by 7 bases, 2 bases remained unmatched.

A note on this clonotype: This may be a read error, as it is one base from a much larger clone. The chain uses TRBV6-5 and TRBJ1-5; 8 bases align to TRBD1. The CDR3 length is 13 residues. Germline V gene lookup returns CDR1 MNHEY and CDR2 SVGAGI. For the CDR3, the DNA is TGTACCAGCAACACAGGGGGGAATCAGCCCCAGCATTTT. Its translation: CTSNTGGNQPQHF.

The sample holds one count of this clonotype. The genes are TRBV7-2 and TRBJ1-5, with D tentatively TRBD1 (5 bases). The CDR3 length is 15 residues. Germline V gives CDR1 SGHTA, CDR2 FQGNSA. The V and J ends lost 5 bases and 6 bases respectively, with 17 bases between them. The CDR3 loop reads CASSQGEEGTQPQHF. The CDR3 nucleotides are TGTGCCAGCAGCCAAGGGGAAGAGGGGACTCAGCCCCAGCATTTT.

The rearrangement links TRBV14 to TRBJ1-6, with 8 bases identical to TRBD1. Trimming removed 0 bases from V and 7 bases from J; junction bases left unmatched: 2. This CDR3 has 15 amino acids. Looked up from germline, CDR1 is SGHDN and CDR2 is FVKESK. Here the CDR3 reads CASSQEGTGNSPLHF. CDR3 DNA sequence: TGTGCCAGCAGCCAAGAGGGGACAGGCAATTCACCCCTCCACTTT.

The genes are TRBV7-2 and TRBJ1-6; possibly TRBD1 for D (5 bases). Trimming shortened V by 0 bases and J by 8 bases, and 8 bases separated the two germline ends. The CDR3 extends over 14 amino acids. Germline CDR1 is SGHTA and CDR2 is FQGNSA. In DNA, the CDR3 is TGTGCCAGCAGCTTAGCTCAGGGTGATTCACCCCTCCACTTT. Translating gives CASSLAQGDSPLHF.

This clonotype has a count of ten or more. The chain has TRBV15 and TRBJ2-7; TRBD1 matches 9 bases. This CDR3 has 15 residues. The V gene's germline CDR1 is LNHNV and CDR2 YYDKDF (reference sequence). The V segment lost 5 bases and the J segment 0 bases; nucleotides outside the gene matches: 5. The CDR3 region is CATSEGGQGSYEQYF. CDR3 in DNA: TGTGCCACCAGCGAGGGGGGACAGGGCTCCTACGAGCAGTACTTC.

V usage is TRBV25-1 and J usage is TRBJ1-6, with TRBD1 identical over 8 bases. Germline CDR1 reads MGHDK; CDR2 reads SYGVNS. The CDR3 is 17 amino acids. Trimming took 2 bases from V and 7 from J; bases not matched to a gene: 10. DNA of the CDR3: TGTGCCAGCAGTGAAGTCTCCCGACAGGGGAGAAATTCACCCCTCCACTTT. This translates into CASSEVSRQGRNSPLHF.

The chain links TRBV6-5 to TRBJ1-1; D not resolved. V was trimmed by 3 bases and J by 7 bases, leaving 12 bases between them. In germline, CDR1 is MNHEY, CDR2 SVGAGI. The CDR3 is 13 residues long. This chain's CDR3 is CASSYTGKDEAFF. The DNA of the CDR3 is TGTGCCAGCAGTTATACCGGGAAGGATGAAGCTTTCTTT.

The chain recombines TRBV2 with TRBJ2-7; D uncertain. Per the germline V gene, CDR1 is SNHLY and CDR2 is FYNNEI. Trimming stripped 11 bases from V and 6 bases from J, with 5 bases between. The CDR3 has 8 amino acids. The CDR3, as DNA: TGTGCCGTTGGCGAGCAGTACTTC. Protein sequence: CAVGEQYF.

Remarks on this clonotype: A read error may account for a junction end that differs from germline. This chain links TRBV4-1 with TRBJ1-5, with 9 bases fitting TRBD1. The germline CDR1 and CDR2 sequences are MGHRA and YSYEKL. CDR3 length: 15 residues. The CDR3: CASSRGQGNNQPQHF. CDR3 DNA sequence: TGTGCCAGCAGCCGAGGACAGGGGAACAATCAGCCCCAGCATTTT.